Listed below are T cell receptor beta chains from one sample, sequenced in a study of CD8+ T cells in alopecia areata. TCRdb keeps only in-frame clones here, not all; method: immunoSEQ multiplex PCR. The sample comprises around 150,000 clones, roughly 60% of which are singletons, and 35% to 40% rests with the top ten. Sample: CD8+ T cells sorted from blood. The receptors were sampled from a human donor in good health. CDR3s include the opening cysteine and the closing phenylalanine or tryptophan. The D gene is left open where the match is weak. Not every row has a clone size; where given, it reads once, few, many or a size class.

abundance	d_gene	j_gene	v_gene	CDR3nt	CDR3aa
.	.	TRBJ2-2	TRBV14	TGTGCCAGCAGCCGATTATCCGGGGAGCTGTTTTTT	CASSRLSGELFF
once	.	TRBJ1-1	TRBV6-5	TGTGCCAGCAGTTCGGGGACGGCGAACACTGAAGCTTTCTTT	CASSSGTANTEAFF
.	.	TRBJ2-5	TRBV4-1	TGCGCCAGCAGCCAAGAGCCCGACCAAGAGACCCAGTACTTC	CASSQEPDQETQYF
.	TRBD1	TRBJ2-1	TRBV13	TGTGCCAGCAGCGTATCCGGGACAGGGAACAATGAGCAGTTCTTC	CASSVSGTGNNEQFF
.	TRBD1	TRBJ2-7	TRBV13	TGTGCCAGCGGCAACGTCGGACAGGGGTTCCACGAGCAGTACTTC	CASGNVGQGFHEQYF
few	.	TRBJ2-2	TRBV19	TGTGCCAGTAGTATATTAGGGCCCTCTCTCGCCGGGGAGCTGTTTTTT	CASSILGPSLAGELFF
few	TRBD1	TRBJ2-2	TRBV29-1	TGCAGCGTTGAAGACCCCGGGACAGGGGGCGCGGGGGAGCTGTTTTTT	CSVEDPGTGGAGELFF
few	.	TRBJ1-4	TRBV9	TGTGCCAGCAGCCCAGCAGAGCCAACTAATGAAAAACTGTTTTTT	CASSPAEPTNEKLFF
.	.	TRBJ2-3	TRBV19	TGTGCCAGTAGTATAGGGAACCGACGCACAGATACGCAGTATTTT	CASSIGNRRTDTQYF
.	TRBD1	TRBJ1-5	TRBV5-6	TGTGCCAGCAGCCGGGACAGCGAATATAGCAATCAGCCCCAGCATTTT	CASSRDSEYSNQPQHF
.	.	TRBJ2-4	TRBV2	TGTGCCAGCAGTGAAGGGGGGGACATTCAGTACTTC	CASSEGGDIQYF
.	.	TRBJ1-2	TRBV19	TGTGCCAGTGGGGGCCAGTTGGGCTACACCTTC	CASGGQLGYTF
.	.	TRBJ1-2	TRBV29-1	TGCAGCGTCCGAGGGGCCAGAAACTACACCTTC	CSVRGARNYTF
.	.	TRBJ2-3	TRBV29-1	TGCAGCGCGGACACAGACACAGATACGCAGTATTTT	CSADTDTDTQYF
.	.	TRBJ1-2	TRBV25-1	TGTGCCAGCAGTGAATGGCCTAGGCACTATGGCTACACCTTC	CASSEWPRHYGYTF
few	.	TRBJ2-5	TRBV2	TGTGCCAGCAGTGACCCAATCCAAGAGACCCAGTACTTC	CASSDPIQETQYF
once	.	TRBJ2-1	TRBV7-9	TGTGCCAGCAGCCCGCGAGGGGGGGAATCCTACAATGAGCAGTTCTTC	CASSPRGGESYNEQFF
.	TRBD1	TRBJ2-7	TRBV9	TGTGCCAGCAGCGGCGGACAGGGGGTCTACGAGCAGTACTTC	CASSGGQGVYEQYF
.	.	TRBJ1-5	TRBV7-9	TGTGCCAGCAGCTTAGCGGCGGGGCAGAAATTTAATCAGCCCCAGCATTTT	CASSLAAGQKFNQPQHF
.	TRBD1	TRBJ2-7	TRBV7-9	TGTGCCAGCAGCCCGAGAAGGACAGGGGGTTACGAGCAGTACTTC	CASSPRRTGGYEQYF
.	.	TRBJ1-2	TRBV27	TGTGCCAGCAGTGCCCAGGGAAGTATCTATGGCTACACCTTC	CASSAQGSIYGYTF
.	.	TRBJ2-5	TRBV27	TGTGCCAGCAGTTTACTGGCAGGGGGGCAAGAGACCCAGTACTTC	CASSLLAGGQETQYF
.	.	TRBJ1-4	TRBV4-1	TGCGCCAGCAGCCAGGACAGATCAACTAATGAAAAACTGTTTTTT	CASSQDRSTNEKLFF
.	.	TRBJ2-7	TRBV4-1	TGCGCCAGCAGCCAAGTCAGGGGCTACGAGCAGTACTTC	CASSQVRGYEQYF
.	.	TRBJ1-1	TRBV9	TGTGCCAGCAGCGTAGTAGGAGGGGACACTGAAGCTTTCTTT	CASSVVGGDTEAFF
.	.	TRBJ2-1	TRBV27	TGTGCCAGCACCTCCGGGGGACAGCACAATGAGCAGTTCTTC	CASTSGGQHNEQFF
.	TRBD2	TRBJ2-1	TRBV9	TGTGCCAGCAGCGTAGCTACGGGGGACTACCTAGCCTACAATGAGCAGTTCTTC	CASSVATGDYLAYNEQFF
.	.	TRBJ1-1	TRBV25-1	TGTGCCAGCAGTGTAGGCATGAACACTGAAGCTTTCTTT	CASSVGMNTEAFF
.	.	TRBJ2-2	TRBV19	TGTGCCAGCGACACTAAGGGCGGGGAGCTGTTTTTT	CASDTKGGELFF
.	.	TRBJ1-1	TRBV10-3	TGTGCCACCGGCGTTGGAACTGAAGCTTTCTTT	CATGVGTEAFF
few	.	TRBJ1-2	TRBV13	TGTGCCAGCAGGCTGTCGAGCTATGGCTACACCTTC	CASRLSSYGYTF
.	.	TRBJ2-5	TRBV2	TGTGCCAGCAGACCACCGGGGCCCCCAGAAGAGACCCAGTACTTC	CASRPPGPPEETQYF
.	TRBD1	TRBJ2-3	TRBV5-1	TGCGCCAGCGGGACAGGACCAGATACGCAGTATTTT	CASGTGPDTQYF
.	.	TRBJ2-7	TRBV6-6	TGTGCCAGCAGCCCCCATGGAGACGAGCAGTACTTC	CASSPHGDEQYF
.	.	TRBJ2-1	TRBV7-2	TGTGCCAGCAGCTTAGTAAGCCAGGGGAGCAATGAGCAGTTCTTC	CASSLVSQGSNEQFF
few	.	TRBJ1-5	TRBV27	TGTGCCAGCAGCACCCTTCCTAGCAATCAGCCCCAGCATTTT	CASSTLPSNQPQHF
.	TRBD2	TRBJ2-7	TRBV9	TGTGCCAGCAGTGAGGGACTAGCGGAGACCTACGAGCAGTACTTC	CASSEGLAETYEQYF
.	.	TRBJ2-5	TRBV4-1	TGCGCCAGCAGCCAAGCTGGCTCGGGGCTGCAAGAGACCCAGTACTTC	CASSQAGSGLQETQYF
.	.	TRBJ2-3	TRBV9	TGTGCCAGCAGCGTAACCGGGAGTCCCTCCACAGATACGCAGTATTTT	CASSVTGSPSTDTQYF
.	.	TRBJ2-7	TRBV6-5	TGTGCCGCCCGGGCTGGGCGAGAGCAGTACTTC	CAARAGREQYF
.	.	TRBJ1-1	TRBV2	TGTGCCAGCAGTCTAGGTTGGAACACTGAAGCTTTCTTT	CASSLGWNTEAFF
few	.	TRBJ1-2	TRBV29-1	TGCAGCGTCCTGAATGACAATGCTGGCTATGGCTACACCTTC	CSVLNDNAGYGYTF
few	TRBD1	TRBJ1-2	TRBV5-6	TGTGCCAGCAGCGTTGGGACAGGGGATTCTGGCTACACCTTC	CASSVGTGDSGYTF
.	TRBD2	TRBJ2-7	TRBV29-1	TGCAGCGTTGAAGTGGCTAGCGGCACCTACGAGCAGTACTTC	CSVEVASGTYEQYF
.	.	TRBJ2-1	TRBV29-1	TGCAGCGTTGAAAGACCCGTCAATGAGCAGTTCTTC	CSVERPVNEQFF
.	.	TRBJ1-1	TRBV29-1	TGCAGCGTTGAGTCTTTTGCAGGCATGAACACTGAAGCTTTCTTT	CSVESFAGMNTEAFF
few	.	TRBJ1-1	TRBV29-1	TGCAGCGTTGATCCTCCGGACAGTCGGAATTCTTTCTTT	CSVDPPDSRNSFF
.	TRBD2	TRBJ2-7	TRBV5-4	TGTGCCAGCAGCCCGGTGAGGGGACTAGCGAAATCCTACGAGCAGTACTTC	CASSPVRGLAKSYEQYF